The clone carrying this T cell receptor beta chain was counted between two and nine times. The source of the sample is a study of response to subunit inactivated influenza vaccine. Trimming took off 5 bases at V and 5 bases at J, with 12 bases between the two ends. Germline lookup yields CDR1 LNHNV and CDR2 YYDKDF (reference sequence). The CDR3 runs to 13 residues. TCRdb analysed the RT-PCR reads with MiXCR anew, one entry per CDR3 protein. The table lists roughly 190,000 distinct CDR3 sequences, more than 10% of them singletons. The data also belong to a second study, concerning T cells expressing NK-cell markers. That paper adds: As the method of synthesis, 5'RACE template switching with UMIs yielded TCR beta cDNA. Underlying the TCR beta repertoires were sorted CD3+CD56+NKG2C+, CD3+CD56+NKG2C- and CD3+CD56-NKG2C+ T cells. Several experiments employed an anti-gamma-delta TCR antibody to confine sorting to alpha-beta TCR T cells. Of the CD8+ T cell pool in about 6 donors, roughly 1.0-8% was accounted for by dominant NKG2C+ clonotypes. The CD3+CD56-NKG2C+ fraction of a handful of donors was also led by these clonotypes.

The chain links TRBV15 to TRBJ1-1; TRBD1 is a possible D gene (5 bases). The clonotype originates from a man aged 50 or older who received an inactivated influenza vaccine. Sequenced here: CD8+ T cells sorted from PBMCs, sampled 11 to 12 days after vaccination. The CDR3 is CATSPSGRTEAFF. DNA for the CDR3: TGTGCCACCAGCCCGTCAGGGCGTACTGAAGCTTTCTTT.